Presented here are 21 T cell receptor beta chains from one specimen sequenced in a study of shared clonotypes between healthy human individuals. Naivety among CD8 cells was defined by CD45RO negativity and positive CCR7 selection, thereby excluding terminally differentiated effector memory CD45RA+ cells. TCRdb's table, derived via immunoSEQ multiplex PCR, lists solely in-frame clones and lacks some. The table lists about 2 million clones, approximately 95% of them singletons. The sequenced sample was naive CD8+ T cells sorted from blood. Receptors were obtained from a man between 18 and 29 years old in good health.

About this clone itself: This sample includes further DNA sequences coding for the same CDR3. The chain has TRBV30 and TRBJ2-7; 10 positions agree with TRBD1. After removal of 0 bases from V and 5 bases from J, the junction contained 4 bases not matched to a gene. CDR1 is GTSNPN, CDR2 SVGIG, per germline (reference sequence). The CDR3 contains 14 residues. The DNA of the CDR3 is TGTGCCTGGAGTGTAGGGACAGGGGAGGACGAGCAGTACTTC. This encodes CAWSVGTGEDEQYF.

This sequence joins TRBV13 and TRBJ2-2, with 8 bases lining up with TRBD2. The CDR3 length is 15 residues. With 3 bases clipped from V and 5 bases from J, the junction kept 5 bases outside the gene matches. Germline-derived CDR1 and CDR2 are PRHDT and FYEKMQ (reference sequence). CDR3 loop: CASSFPSGSTGELFF. The CDR3 coding sequence is TGTGCCAGCAGCTTTCCCAGCGGGAGTACCGGGGAGCTGTTTTTT. Supplemented by reference TRBV13 and TRBJ2-2, the full variable domain reads AAGVIQSPRHLIKEKRETATLKCYPIPRHDTVYWYQQGPGQDPQFLISFYEKMQSDKGSIPDRFSAQQFSDYHSELNMSSLELGDSALYFCASSFPSGSTGELFFGEGSRLTVL.

The gene calls are TRBV10-2 and TRBJ2-7, with 7 bases lining up with TRBD2. This CDR3 comprises 13 residues. From germline, CDR1 is WSHSY and CDR2 SAAADI. The J segment lost 2 bases and the V segment lost 6 bases, leaving 4 bases of the junction unmatched. CDR3 sequence (DNA): TGCGCCAGCAGCCTAGCGGAACCCTACGAGCAGTACTTC. Its translation is CASSLAEPYEQYF.

The chain combines TRBV30 with TRBJ2-3; TRBD2 might be the D (7 bases). From germline, CDR1 is GTSNPN and CDR2 SVGIG (reference sequence). The CDR3 runs 15 residues. The germline V and J ends were trimmed by 0 bases and 4 bases, with 14 bases remaining between them. CDR3 amino acids: CAWSVGGGGADTQYF. The CDR3 DNA follows: TGTGCCTGGAGTGTAGGAGGAGGGGGGGCAGATACGCAGTATTTT. Drawing the rest from reference TRBV30 and TRBJ2-3, the complete variable domain is SQTIHQWPATLVQPVGSPLSLECTVEGTSNPNLYWYRQAAGRGLQLLFYSVGIGQISSEVPQNLSASRPQDRQFILSSKKLLLSDSGFYLCAWSVGGGGADTQYFGPGTRLTVL.

This chain links TRBV9 with TRBJ2-1; D is perhaps TRBD1 or TRBD2 (5 bases each). Germline-derived CDR1 and CDR2 are SGDLS and YYNGEE. V lost 3 bases and J 9 bases, leaving 16 bases between the germline ends. The CDR3 consists of 14 residues. CDR3 nucleotide sequence: TGTGCCAGCAGCGACGAGGGTGTGGGGCGTGAGCAGTTCTTC. Residues: CASSDEGVGREQFF.

The J gene is TRBJ2-5, the V gene TRBV6-7, with D perhaps matching TRBD1 or TRBD2 (5 bases each). TRBV6-7 is assigned to the ORF class and has an uncertain function. The CDR3 sequence is 17 residues long. Trimming took off 0 bases at V and 2 bases at J, with 16 bases between the two ends. The DNA for the CDR3 is TGTGCCAGCAGTTACTCTCTCGCTCGGGGCACGCAAGAGACCCAGTACTTC. Translating it yields CASSYSLARGTQETQYF.

The rearrangement links TRBV19 to TRBJ2-3, with D unclear. The V end was cut by 0 bases, the J end by 2 bases, with 9 bases between. The CDR3 is 15 amino acids. In germline, CDR1 is LNHDA, CDR2 SQIVND (reference sequence). The CDR3: CASSIEERYTDTQYF. CDR3 sequence (DNA): TGTGCCAGTAGTATAGAAGAGCGATACACAGATACGCAGTATTTT.

J is TRBJ1-1 and V is TRBV7-9, with 7 nucleotides matching TRBD1. CDR1 is SEHNR, CDR2 FQNEAQ, per germline (reference sequence). The CDR3 totals 15 residues. V was pared by 1 base and J by 7 bases, with 9 bases of the junction left unmatched. The CDR3 is CASSLVAQGEHEAFF. The DNA of the CDR3 is TGTGCCAGCAGCTTAGTAGCGCAGGGGGAGCATGAAGCTTTCTTT.

As to this clone: Other DNA sequences of this sample code for an identical CDR3. The chain is built from TRBV4-1 and TRBJ2-1, with 11 bases aligning to TRBD2. The CDR3 is 16 residues long. Germline CDR1 reads MGHRA; CDR2 reads YSYEKL. V shed 3 bases, J shed 7 bases, and the junction held 8 bases outside the gene matches. The CDR3 sequence: CASSQTGTSGYNEQFF. In DNA, the CDR3 is TGCGCCAGCAGCCAGACCGGGACTAGCGGCTATAATGAGCAGTTCTTC.

As to this clone: Additional DNA sequences in this sample encode the identical CDR3. Written as DNA, the CDR3 is TGTGCCTGGAGTGTAGGCCAGGGGGGAGAGACCCAGTACTTC. Translated, it gives CAWSVGQGGETQYF. The V call is TRBV30, the J call TRBJ2-5; possible D gene TRBD1, 7 bases. Between the trimmed V and J ends, which lost 0 bases and 4 bases, there was a span of 12 bases. The CDR3 is 14 amino acids. CDR1 is GTSNPN and CDR2 is SVGIG in the germline V gene (reference sequence).

Of note for this clone: Other nucleotide sequences in the sample specify the same CDR3. The V gene is TRBV5-1, the J gene TRBJ2-1; TRBD2 might be the D (6 bases). V gave up 0 bases and J gave up 5 bases, with 9 bases separating them. The germline V gene encodes CDR1 SGHRS and CDR2 YFSETQ. The CDR3 contains 14 residues. The CDR3 sequence: CASSLAGGDNEQFF. As DNA, the CDR3 is TGCGCCAGCAGCTTGGCCGGCGGGGACAATGAGCAGTTCTTC.

Comments on this clone: Other DNA sequences in this sample translate to the same CDR3. V gene TRBV27 combines with J gene TRBJ2-1; no clear D gene. Looked up from germline, CDR1 is MNHEY and CDR2 is SMNVEV (reference sequence). The CDR3 length is 12 residues. The germline V and J ends were trimmed by 5 bases and 5 bases, with 7 bases remaining between them. For the CDR3, the DNA is TGTGCCAGCAGTCCATCTAACAATGAGCAGTTCTTC. Translation gives CASSPSNNEQFF.

The chain is built from TRBV2 and TRBJ1-1, with D maybe TRBD1 (5 bases). Germline V CDR1 and CDR2: SNHLY, FYNNEI. This CDR3 spans 11 amino acids. V lost 11 bases and J lost 7, with 14 bases in between. Written as DNA, the CDR3 is TGTGCCGGGGTCAACAGGCGTGAAGCTTTCTTT. It translates to CAGVNRREAFF.

The chain is built from TRBV10-2 and TRBJ2-7, with 10 bases fitting TRBD1. The CDR3 is made up of 13 amino acids. The V segment lost 6 bases and the J segment 3 bases; nucleotides outside the gene matches: 2. In germline, CDR1 is WSHSY, CDR2 SAAADI. CDR3 nucleotides: TGCGCCAGCAGGGGGACAGGGGACTACGAGCAGTACTTC. Translation: CASRGTGDYEQYF.

This clone was seen only once. This sequence joins TRBV9 and TRBJ2-3, with TRBD1 matching 9 bases. Germline CDR1 reads SGDLS; CDR2 reads YYNGEE. J lost 5 bases, V lost 1 base, and 5 bases had no gene match. The CDR3 runs to 15 residues. The CDR3 protein is CASSVTLTGGDTQYF. The CDR3 DNA is TGTGCCAGCAGCGTAACACTGACAGGGGGAGATACGCAGTATTTT.

This clone was observed a few times. V usage is TRBV5-4 and J usage is TRBJ2-7; 10 bases map to TRBD2. The V and J ends lost 5 bases and 0 bases, in that order; junction bases with no gene match: 5. Per germline, CDR1 SGHNT and CDR2 YYREEE (reference sequence). The CDR3 spans 15 residues. The CDR3 nucleotides read TGTGCCAGCAGGTTAGGACTAGCGGACTCCTACGAGCAGTACTTC. It specifies CASRLGLADSYEQYF.

Remarks on this clone: The sample has other DNA sequences that encode this CDR3 too. The V gene is TRBV30, the J gene TRBJ1-1, with D possibly matching TRBD1 (5 bases). In germline, CDR1 is GTSNPN, CDR2 SVGIG (reference sequence). The V end lost 3 bases, the J end lost 4 bases, and 9 bases lay between the germline ends. The CDR3 has 12 amino acids. In DNA form, the CDR3 reads TGTGCCTGGAGCCCCGGGGGCACTGAAGCTTTCTTT. Translating gives CAWSPGGTEAFF.

In this sample, this clone turned up once. The chain has TRBV5-6 and TRBJ2-2; 7 bases fit TRBD1. The V gene's germline CDR1 is SGHDT and CDR2 YYEEEE. This CDR3 region has 16 residues. Trimming took 2 bases from V and 1 from J; bases not matched to a gene: 5. CDR3 nucleotides: TGTGCCAGCAGCTTTGGCCAGGGGGTGAACACCGGGGAGCTGTTTTTT. Protein sequence: CASSFGQGVNTGELFF.

As for this clone: Other DNA sequences in this sample translate to the same CDR3. The gene calls are TRBV30 and TRBJ2-7, with 8 bases matching TRBD2. CDR3 size: 13 residues. In germline, CDR1 is GTSNPN, CDR2 SVGIG (reference sequence). V dropped 3 bases and J dropped 3; count of bases not matched to a gene: 4. The CDR3 spells CAWSVRGGYEQYF. The DNA for the CDR3 is TGTGCCTGGAGCGTTCGGGGGGGCTACGAGCAGTACTTC.

CDR3 loop: CASSLPGQGGTEAFF. DNA for the CDR3: TGTGCCAGCAGCTTACCGGGACAGGGAGGTACTGAAGCTTTCTTT. The chain couples TRBV7-9 to TRBJ1-1, with 9 bases that match TRBD1. CDR3 length: 15 residues. Unmatched junction bases numbered 6, after V lost 2 bases and J lost 5 bases. Looked up from germline, CDR1 is SEHNR and CDR2 is FQNEAQ (reference sequence).

V gene TRBV25-1 combines with J gene TRBJ2-2; D is unclear. This CDR3 has 17 amino acids. V gave up 0 bases and J gave up 1 base, with 12 bases separating them. The germline gives CDR1 MGHDK, CDR2 SYGVNS. CDR3 protein: CASSEYPSDGNTGELFF. The CDR3 nucleotides are TGTGCCAGCAGTGAATACCCCTCGGACGGGAACACCGGGGAGCTGTTTTTT. Using reference TRBV25-1 and TRBJ2-2 for the parts outside the CDR3, the full variable domain is EADIYQTPRYLVIGTGKKITLECSQTMGHDKMYWYQQDPGMELHLIHYSYGVNSTEKGDLSSESTVSRIRTEHFPLTLESARPSHTSQYLCASSEYPSDGNTGELFFGEGSRLTVL.